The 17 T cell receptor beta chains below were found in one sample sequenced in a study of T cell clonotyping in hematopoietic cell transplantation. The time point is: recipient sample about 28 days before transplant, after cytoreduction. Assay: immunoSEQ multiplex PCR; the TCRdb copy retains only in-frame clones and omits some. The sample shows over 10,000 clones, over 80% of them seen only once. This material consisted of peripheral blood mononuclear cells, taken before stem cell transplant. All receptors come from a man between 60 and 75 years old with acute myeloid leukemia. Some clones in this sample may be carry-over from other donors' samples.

CDR3 in DNA: TGTGCCAGCAGCTTAGCGGGTGCCAGCTCCTACGAGCAGTACTTC. It specifies CASSLAGASSYEQYF. The V gene is TRBV7-2, the J gene TRBJ2-7; D ambiguous. The CDR3 loop spans 15 amino acids. Trimming cost V 0 bases and J 0 bases, with 9 bases left between them. Per germline, CDR1 SGHTA and CDR2 FQGNSA. Complete variable domain (other parts from reference TRBV7-2 and TRBJ2-7): GAGVSQSPSNKVTEKGKDVELRCDPISGHTALYWYRQSLGQGLEFLIYFQGNSAPDKSGLPSDRFSAERTGGSVSTLTIQRTQQEDSAVYLCASSLAGASSYEQYFGPGTRLTVT.

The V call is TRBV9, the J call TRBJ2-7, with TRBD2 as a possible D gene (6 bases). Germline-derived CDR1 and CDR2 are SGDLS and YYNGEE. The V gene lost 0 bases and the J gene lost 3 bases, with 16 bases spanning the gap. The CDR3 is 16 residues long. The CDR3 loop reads CASSVGPGEANYEQYF. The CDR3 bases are TGTGCCAGCAGCGTAGGCCCCGGGGAGGCGAACTACGAGCAGTACTTC.

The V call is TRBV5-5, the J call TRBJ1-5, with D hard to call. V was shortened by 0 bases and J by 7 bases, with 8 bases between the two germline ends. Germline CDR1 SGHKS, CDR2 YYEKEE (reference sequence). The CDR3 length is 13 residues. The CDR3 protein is CASSLASRQPQHF. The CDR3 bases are TGTGCCAGCAGCTTGGCGTCGCGGCAGCCCCAGCATTTT.

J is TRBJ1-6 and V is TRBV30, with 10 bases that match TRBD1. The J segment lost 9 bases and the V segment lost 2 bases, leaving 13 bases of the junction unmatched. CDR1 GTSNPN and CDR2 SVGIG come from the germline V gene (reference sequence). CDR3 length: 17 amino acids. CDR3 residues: CAWSLQIDRGLISPLHF. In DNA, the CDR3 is TGTGCCTGGAGTCTACAGATCGACAGGGGGCTTATTTCACCCCTCCACTTT.

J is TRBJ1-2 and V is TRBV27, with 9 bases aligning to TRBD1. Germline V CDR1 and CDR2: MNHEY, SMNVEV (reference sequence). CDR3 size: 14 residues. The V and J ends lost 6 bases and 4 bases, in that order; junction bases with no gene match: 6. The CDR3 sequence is CASSPTGGFYGYTF. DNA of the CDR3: TGTGCCAGCAGCCCGACAGGGGGATTCTATGGCTACACCTTC.

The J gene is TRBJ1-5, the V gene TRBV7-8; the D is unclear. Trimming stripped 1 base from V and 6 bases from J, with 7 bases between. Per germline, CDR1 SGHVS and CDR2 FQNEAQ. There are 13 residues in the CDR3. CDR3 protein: CASSLVLGQPQHF. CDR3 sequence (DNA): TGTGCCAGCAGCTTAGTTTTGGGTCAGCCCCAGCATTTT.

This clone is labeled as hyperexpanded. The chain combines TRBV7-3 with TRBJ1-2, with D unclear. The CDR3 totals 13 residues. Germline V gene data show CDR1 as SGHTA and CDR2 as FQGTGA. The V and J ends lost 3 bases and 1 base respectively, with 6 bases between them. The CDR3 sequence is CASSFENNYGYTF. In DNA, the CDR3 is TGTGCCAGCAGCTTTGAAAATAACTATGGCTACACCTTC.

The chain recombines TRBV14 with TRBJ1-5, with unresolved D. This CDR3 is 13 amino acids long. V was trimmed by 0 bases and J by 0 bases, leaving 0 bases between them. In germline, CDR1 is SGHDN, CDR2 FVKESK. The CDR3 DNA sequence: TGTGCCAGCAGCCAAGATAGCAATCAGCCCCAGCATTTT. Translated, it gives CASSQDSNQPQHF.

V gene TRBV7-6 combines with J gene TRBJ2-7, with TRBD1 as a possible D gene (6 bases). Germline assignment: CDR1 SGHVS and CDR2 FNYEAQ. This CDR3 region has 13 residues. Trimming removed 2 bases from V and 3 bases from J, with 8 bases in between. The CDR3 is CASSLNRDYEQYF. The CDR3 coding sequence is TGTGCCAGCAGCTTAAACAGGGACTACGAGCAGTACTTC.

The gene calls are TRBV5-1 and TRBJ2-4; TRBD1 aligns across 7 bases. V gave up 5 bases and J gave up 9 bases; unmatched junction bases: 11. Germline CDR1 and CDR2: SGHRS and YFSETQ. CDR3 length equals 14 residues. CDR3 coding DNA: TGCGCCAGCAGACATACAGGGGCTGGTATCATTCAGTACTTC. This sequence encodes CASRHTGAGIIQYF.

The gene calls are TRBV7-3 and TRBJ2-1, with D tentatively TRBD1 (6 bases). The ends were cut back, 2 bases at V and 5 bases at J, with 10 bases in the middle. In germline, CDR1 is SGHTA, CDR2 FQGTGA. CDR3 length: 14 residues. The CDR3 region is CASSLSRTDNEQFF. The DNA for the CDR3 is TGTGCCAGCAGCTTATCTCGGACAGACAATGAGCAGTTCTTC.

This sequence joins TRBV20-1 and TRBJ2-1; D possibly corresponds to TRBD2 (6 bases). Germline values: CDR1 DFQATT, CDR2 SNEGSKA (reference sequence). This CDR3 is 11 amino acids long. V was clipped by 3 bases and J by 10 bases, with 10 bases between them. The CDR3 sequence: CSASPSGEQFF. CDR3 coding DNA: TGCAGTGCTAGCCCAAGCGGGGAGCAGTTCTTC.

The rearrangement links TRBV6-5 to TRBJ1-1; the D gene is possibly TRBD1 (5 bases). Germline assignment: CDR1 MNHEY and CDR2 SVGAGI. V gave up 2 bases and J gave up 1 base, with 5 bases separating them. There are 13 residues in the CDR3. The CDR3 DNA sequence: TGTGCCAGCAGTTACCAGGGGAACACTGAAGCTTTCTTT. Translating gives CASSYQGNTEAFF.

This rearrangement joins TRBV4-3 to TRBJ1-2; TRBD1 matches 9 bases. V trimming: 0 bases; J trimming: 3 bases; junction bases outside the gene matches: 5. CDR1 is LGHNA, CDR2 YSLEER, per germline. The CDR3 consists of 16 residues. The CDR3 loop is CASSQELRQGDYGYTF. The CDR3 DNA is TGCGCCAGCAGCCAAGAATTGAGACAGGGGGACTATGGCTACACCTTC.

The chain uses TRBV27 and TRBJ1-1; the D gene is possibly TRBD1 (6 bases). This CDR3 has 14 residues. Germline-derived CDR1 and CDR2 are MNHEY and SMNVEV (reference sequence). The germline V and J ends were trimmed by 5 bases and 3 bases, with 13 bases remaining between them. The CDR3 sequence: CASSLSQGYTEAFF. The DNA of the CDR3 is TGTGCCAGCAGTCTCTCTCAGGGGTACACTGAAGCTTTCTTT.

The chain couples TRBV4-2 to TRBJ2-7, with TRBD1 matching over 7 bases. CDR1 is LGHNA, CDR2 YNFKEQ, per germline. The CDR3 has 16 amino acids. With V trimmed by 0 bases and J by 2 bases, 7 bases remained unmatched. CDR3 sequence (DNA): TGTGCCAGCAGCCAAGAGCTAGGTCAGGGGGCCTACGAGCAGTACTTC. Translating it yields CASSQELGQGAYEQYF.

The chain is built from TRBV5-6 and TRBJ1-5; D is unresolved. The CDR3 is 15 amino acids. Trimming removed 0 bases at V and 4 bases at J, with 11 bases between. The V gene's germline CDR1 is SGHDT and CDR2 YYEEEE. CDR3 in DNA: TGTGCCAGCAGCTTGGCCGGGCAGACGAATCAGCCCCAGCATTTT. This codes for CASSLAGQTNQPQHF. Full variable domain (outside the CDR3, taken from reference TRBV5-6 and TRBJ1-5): DAGVTQSPTHLIKTRGQQVTLRCSPKSGHDTVSWYQQALGQGPQFIFQYYEEEERQRGNFPDRFSGHQFPNYSSELNVNALLLGDSALYLCASSLAGQTNQPQHFGDGTRLSIL.